The 7 T cell receptor beta chains below come from one sample, sequenced in a study of regulatory T cells in long-lasting Graves disease. Time point described: persistent/refractory GD, antithyroid drugs over 5 years with positive TRAb. Preparation of the TCR library used RNA extracted from PBMCs. Combining iRepertoire HTBI primers with Arm-PCR of CDR3 regions, the authors built TCR beta libraries. TCRdb ran MiXCR on the multiplex PCR reads and lists one entry per CDR3 protein. Counted here are around 400,000 distinct CDR3 sequences, under 25% occurring once; the ten biggest clones make up approximately 15%. Sequenced material: peripheral blood mononuclear cells (PBMCs), taken when the disease was refractory, from a patient treated with antithyroid drugs. Receptors were obtained from a female donor with Graves disease.

This clonotype was detected a few times. The CDR3 nucleotides are TGCGCCAGCACCTCCGGGGGACGGGAGACCCAGTACTTC. Translation gives CASTSGGRETQYF. The chain employs TRBV5-1 and TRBJ2-5; a weak D match, TRBD2 (6 bases). The CDR3 is 13 residues long. Germline V gene data show CDR1 as SGHRS and CDR2 as YFSETQ. Trimming left V 6 bases short and J 5 bases short, with 14 bases between.

The table lists this clonotype with many counts. The chain links TRBV2 to TRBJ2-1; D call uncertain. V was cut by 1 base and J by 0 bases, with 7 bases left in between. Germline loops: CDR1 SNHLY, CDR2 FYNNEI. The CDR3 runs 15 residues. CDR3 region: CASSEDRSSYNEQFF. CDR3 coding DNA: TGTGCCAGCAGTGAAGATAGAAGCTCCTACAATGAGCAGTTCTTC.

Ten or more counts support this clonotype. The chain employs TRBV7-2 and TRBJ1-2; weak D call: TRBD1 (5 bases). The CDR3 spans 14 residues. CDR1 is SGHTA and CDR2 is FQGNSA in the germline V gene. Trimming pared 1 base from V and 2 bases from J, leaving 8 bases between. CDR3 amino acids: CASSLVEGNYGYTF. CDR3 sequence (DNA): TGTGCCAGCAGCTTAGTTGAGGGGAACTATGGCTACACCTTC.

This clonotype showed up many times. This sequence joins TRBV5-1 and TRBJ1-4; 9 bases align to TRBD1. The CDR3 is 13 residues long. V gave up 4 bases and J gave up 7 bases; unmatched junction bases: 2. Germline CDR1 reads SGHRS; CDR2 reads YFSETQ. The CDR3 here is CASSVDRGEKLFF. DNA for the CDR3: TGCGCCAGCAGCGTGGACAGGGGTGAAAAACTGTTTTTT. The whole variable domain, remainder taken from reference TRBV5-1 and TRBJ1-4, is KAGVTQTPRYLIKTRGQQVTLSCSPISGHRSVSWYQQTPGQGLQFLFEYFSETQRNKGNFPGRFSGRQFSNSRSEMNVSTLELGDSALYLCASSVDRGEKLFFGSGTQLSVL.

The J gene is TRBJ2-1, the V gene TRBV5-1; perhaps TRBD2 as D (5 bases). Trimming took 5 bases from V and 4 from J, leaving 13 bases between them. Germline CDR1 is SGHRS and CDR2 is YFSETQ. The CDR3 spans 14 residues. CDR3 protein: CASSRSGTYNEQFF. The CDR3 bases are TGCGCCAGCAGTCGGAGCGGAACTTACAATGAGCAGTTCTTC.

The table lists this clonotype with a few counts. V is TRBV9 and J is TRBJ1-1; TRBD1 agrees at 9 bases. J was trimmed by 5 bases and V by 4 bases; bases with no gene match: 9. This CDR3 spans 15 amino acids. Germline V gene sequence: CDR1 SGDLS, CDR2 YYNGEE. The CDR3 sequence: CASSLGTGSRTEAFF. DNA for the CDR3: TGTGCCAGCAGCCTCGGGACAGGGTCGAGGACTGAAGCTTTCTTT.

This clonotype was observed at least ten times. The rearrangement uses TRBV19 and TRBJ1-1; D is undetermined. V lost 7 bases and J 1 base, leaving 10 bases between the germline ends. Germline CDR1 is LNHDA and CDR2 is SQIVND (reference sequence). The CDR3 sequence is 13 residues long. DNA for the CDR3: TGTGCCAGTAATTACGCCCAGAACACTGAAGCTTTCTTT. Its translation is CASNYAQNTEAFF.